The T cell receptor beta chain under discussion was sequenced for a study of CD8 T cells in Susac syndrome. Trimming cost V 3 bases and J 5 bases; bases outside gene matches: 7. The CDR3 is 15 amino acids. Healthy donors served as age- and sex-matched controls. TEMRA cells were FACS-enriched and CD8+ and CD4+ T cells negatively isolated. The RNA input was roughly 0.45 to 1 ug, and it was reverse transcribed with random hexamers. immunoSEQ multiplex PCR amplified TCR beta CDR3 across 54 Vbeta, 13 Jbeta. TCRdb re-derived calls from the immunoSEQ multiplex PCR reads in MiXCR, one entry per CDR3 protein. The data show more than 65,000 distinct CDR3 sequences, 95% seen once.

The specimen sequenced was CD8+ T cells from PBMCs. This chain uses TRBV12-3 or TRBV12-4 with TRBJ1-2, with 9 bases fitting TRBD1. This TCR derives from a human donor in good health. The CDR3 is CASSLDRGWIYGYTF. CDR3 DNA: TGTGCCAGCAGTTTGGACAGGGGATGGATTTATGGCTACACCTTC.